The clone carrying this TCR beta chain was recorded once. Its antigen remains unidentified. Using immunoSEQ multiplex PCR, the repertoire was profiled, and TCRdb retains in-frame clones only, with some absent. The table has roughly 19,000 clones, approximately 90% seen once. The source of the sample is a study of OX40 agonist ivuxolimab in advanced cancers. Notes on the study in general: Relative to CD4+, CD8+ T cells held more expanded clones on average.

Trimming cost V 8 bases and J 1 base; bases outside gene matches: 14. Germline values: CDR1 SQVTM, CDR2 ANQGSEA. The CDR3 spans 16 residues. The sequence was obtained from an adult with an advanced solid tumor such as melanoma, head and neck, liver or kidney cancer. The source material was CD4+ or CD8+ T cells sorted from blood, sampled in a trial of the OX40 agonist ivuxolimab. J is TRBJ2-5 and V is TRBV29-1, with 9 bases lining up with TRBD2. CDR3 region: CSLLVVASGVQETQYF. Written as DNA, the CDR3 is TGCAGCCTTCTAGTCGTGGCTAGCGGGGTCCAAGAGACCCAGTACTTC.